The 30 T cell receptor beta chains below were found in one sample sequenced in a study of CD8 T cells in Susac syndrome. An amount of RNA that ranged from roughly 0.5 to 1 ug was reverse transcribed with random hexamers. TCRdb ran MiXCR on the immunoSEQ multiplex PCR reads and lists one entry per CDR3 protein. This sample has under 80,000 distinct CDR3 sequences; approximately 94% occur once, and the top ten carry 0.3% to 0.4%. What was sequenced was CD8+ T cells from PBMCs. Receptors were obtained from a human donor with multiple sclerosis.

The V and J genes are TRBV19 and TRBJ2-6, with D uncertain. In germline, CDR1 is LNHDA, CDR2 SQIVND (reference sequence). CDR3 length: 13 residues. Trimming shortened V by 5 bases and J by 0 bases, and 2 bases separated the two germline ends. CDR3 bases: TGTGCCAGTAGTTTCTCTGGGGCCAACGTCCTGACTTTC. Its protein product is CASSFSGANVLTF.

This clonotype was recorded only once. The chain employs TRBV12-3 or TRBV12-4 and TRBJ1-2; 7 bases map to TRBD1. Losses at the gene ends were 3 bases for V and 6 bases for J; bases not matched to a gene: 4. This CDR3 comprises 13 residues. DNA of the CDR3: TGTGCCAGCAGTTTTAGGGGGCCGGATGGCTACACCTTC. Its translation is CASSFRGPDGYTF.

The chain recombines TRBV7-9 with TRBJ2-7; 11 bases agree with TRBD1. This CDR3 has 15 residues. With 5 bases clipped from V and 3 bases from J, the junction kept 6 bases outside the gene matches. CDR1 and CDR2 from the germline V gene are SEHNR and FQNEAQ (reference sequence). Here the CDR3 reads CASSPSGQGVYEQYF. CDR3 coding DNA: TGTGCCAGCAGCCCTTCGGGACAGGGGGTCTACGAGCAGTACTTC.

The CDR3 nucleotides read TGTGCCAGCAGTGAGTACGATTACGAGCAGTACTTC. Protein sequence: CASSEYDYEQYF. The chain joins TRBV2 to TRBJ2-7; D not resolved. The CDR3 sequence is 12 residues long. Trimming removed 3 bases at V and 4 bases at J, with 7 bases between. Germline-derived CDR1 and CDR2 are SNHLY and FYNNEI.

CDR3 nucleotide sequence: TGCGCCAGCAGCCAAGATTGGCAACGCCTGATTTTTTGGAACATTCAGTACTTC. It encodes CASSQDWQRLIFWNIQYF. This chain links TRBV4-3 with TRBJ2-4; D uncertain. Trimming pared 0 bases from V and 7 bases from J, leaving 22 bases between. Germline loops: CDR1 LGHNA, CDR2 YSLEER. The CDR3 consists of 18 residues.

The chain carries TRBV6-2 or TRBV6-3 and TRBJ1-1; 10 bases align to TRBD1. Germline values: CDR1 MNHEY, CDR2 SVGEGT. Trimming removed 4 bases from V and 5 bases from J; junction bases left unmatched: 10. The CDR3 has 16 residues. DNA for the CDR3: TGTGCCAGCAGTTCTTGGGACAGGGGAAGTGAGACTGAAGCTTTCTTT. Protein sequence: CASSSWDRGSETEAFF.

V gene TRBV7-3 combines with J gene TRBJ1-1; tentative D call: TRBD1 (6 bases). The CDR3 is made up of 13 amino acids. Germline V gene data show CDR1 as SGHTA and CDR2 as FQGTGA. Trimming removed 5 bases at V and 3 bases at J, with 10 bases between. CDR3 residues: CASSPQGHTEAFF. Here the CDR3 DNA reads TGTGCCAGCAGCCCCCAGGGGCACACTGAAGCTTTCTTT.

The chain links TRBV6-5 to TRBJ2-5; perhaps TRBD2 as D (6 bases). The V gene's germline CDR1 is MNHEY and CDR2 SVGAGI. This CDR3 contains 12 residues. Trimming removed 9 bases at V and 3 bases at J, with 11 bases between. The CDR3 DNA is TGTGCCAGTCAGCGGGCAGAAGAGACCCAGTACTTC. Translation: CASQRAEETQYF.

V and J are TRBV7-9 and TRBJ1-6; 9 bases match TRBD1. Losses at the gene ends were 2 bases for V and 8 bases for J; bases not matched to a gene: 7. The germline V gene encodes CDR1 SEHNR and CDR2 FQNEAQ (reference sequence). This CDR3 spans 16 amino acids. CDR3 DNA: TGTGCCAGCAGCTTAAGAAGGACAGGGGTGGATTCACCCCTCCACTTT. This sequence encodes CASSLRRTGVDSPLHF.

For this clonotype: The junction does not match germline at one end; this may be a read error. V and J are TRBV6-6 and TRBJ1-1; TRBD1 is a possible D gene (5 bases). Germline CDR1 and CDR2: MNHNY and SVGAGI (reference sequence). CDR3 size: 13 residues. Here the CDR3 DNA reads TGTGCCAGCAGCGACTCAATGGGGACTGGAGCTTTCTTT. It is translated as CASSDSMGTGAFF.

V is TRBV14 and J is TRBJ2-7; perhaps TRBD1 as D (5 bases). This CDR3 contains 10 residues. Germline CDR1 SGHDN, CDR2 FVKESK. The CDR3 loop is CVPKGYEQYF. The CDR3 DNA reads as TGTGTACCCAAGGGGTACGAGCAGTACTTC.

This chain links TRBV20-1 with TRBJ2-7, with 9 nucleotides matching TRBD1. This CDR3 contains 16 residues. J gave up 3 bases and V 1 base, and 10 bases lay outside the gene matches. Per the germline V gene, CDR1 is DFQATT and CDR2 is SNEGSKA (reference sequence). CDR3 residues: CSARVVRRTGVYEQYF. The CDR3 DNA follows: TGCAGTGCTAGAGTAGTCCGCCGGACAGGGGTCTACGAGCAGTACTTC.

J is TRBJ1-2 and V is TRBV7-9, with 11 bases identical to TRBD1. Per the germline V gene, CDR1 is SEHNR and CDR2 is FQNEAQ (reference sequence). The J segment lost 6 bases and the V segment lost 4 bases, leaving 7 bases of the junction unmatched. The CDR3 sequence is 15 residues long. The CDR3, as DNA: TGTGCCAGCAGCTCAGGTTGGGACAGGGGGAATGGCTACACCTTC. This gives the protein CASSSGWDRGNGYTF.

The chain has TRBV5-1 and TRBJ2-1; no definite D call. The CDR3 has 15 residues. The germline CDR1 and CDR2 sequences are SGHRS and YFSETQ. V was pared by 4 bases and J by 5 bases, with 16 bases between. The CDR3 region is CASSLLGLTHNEQFF. DNA for the CDR3: TGCGCCAGCAGCCTGTTGGGTCTCACCCACAATGAGCAGTTCTTC.

The chain has TRBV29-1 and TRBJ2-7; D unclear. CDR3 length: 14 residues. Germline CDR1 reads SQVTM; CDR2 reads ANQGSEA. V lost 2 bases and J lost 5, with 16 bases in between. CDR3 DNA sequence: TGCAGCGTTGAACAAGGTACCGGGTTGGACGAGCAGTACTTC. Protein product: CSVEQGTGLDEQYF.

The chain links TRBV5-1 to TRBJ2-1; D is perhaps TRBD1 (5 bases). The V end was cut by 0 bases, the J end by 8 bases, with 12 bases between. The germline V gene has CDR1 SGHRS and CDR2 YFSETQ. The CDR3 is 14 amino acids. The DNA for the CDR3 is TGCGCCAGCAGCTTGGTGGCCTGGGGCGATGAGCAGTTCTTC. Its translation: CASSLVAWGDEQFF.

The chain joins TRBV6-5 to TRBJ2-7; TRBD1 might be the D (5 bases). This CDR3 has 13 residues. Per germline, CDR1 MNHEY and CDR2 SVGAGI. Trimming removed 6 bases from V and 9 bases from J, with 18 bases in between. DNA for the CDR3: TGTGCCAGCAGCCTGGGGCCAGTAACTTGGCAGTACTTC. Amino acids: CASSLGPVTWQYF.

Regarding this clonotype: One end of the junction fails to match germline, which may point to a read error. The chain links TRBV7-7 to TRBJ2-1; D perhaps matches TRBD2 (6 bases). This CDR3 has 14 residues. Per germline, CDR1 SSHAT and CDR2 FNYEAQ (reference sequence). This CDR3 reads CASSLGAGPGEQFF. DNA of the CDR3: TGTGCTAGCAGCTTAGGTGCGGGGCCGGGTGAGCAGTTCTTC.

The chain combines TRBV7-9 with TRBJ1-1, with D possibly matching TRBD1 (5 bases). Deletions cut 0 bases from V and 7 bases from J, with 9 bases between. The germline gives CDR1 SEHNR, CDR2 FQNEAQ (reference sequence). The length of the CDR3 is 13 residues. CDR3 loop: CASSLAGGGEAFF. The CDR3 nucleotides read TGTGCCAGCAGCTTAGCGGGCGGGGGTGAAGCTTTCTTT.

J is TRBJ1-5 and V is TRBV7-3; 8 positions match TRBD1. V shed 3 bases, J shed 3 bases, and the junction held 10 bases outside the gene matches. Germline V CDR1 and CDR2: SGHTA, FQGTGA. This CDR3 is 17 amino acids long. The CDR3 DNA sequence: TGTGCCAGCAGCTTCCATCGTACAGGGGGTGACAATCAGCCCCAGCATTTT. Translation: CASSFHRTGGDNQPQHF.

This chain uses TRBV6-5 with TRBJ1-2, with 8 bases matching TRBD1. The CDR3 runs 16 residues. Trimming at V came to 0 bases and at J to 6 bases, leaving 9 bases not matched to a gene. CDR1 MNHEY and CDR2 SVGAGI come from the germline V gene. CDR3: CASSYSAGGYIDGYTF. The CDR3 nucleotides read TGTGCCAGCAGTTACTCGGCAGGGGGCTATATTGATGGCTACACCTTC.

The chain combines TRBV6-6 with TRBJ1-5; the D gene is possibly TRBD1 (5 bases). This CDR3 spans 14 amino acids. Trimming removed 7 bases at V and 7 bases at J, with 17 bases between. The germline V gene has CDR1 MNHNY and CDR2 SVGAGI (reference sequence). CDR3 residues: CASTQGGFGQPQHF. CDR3 DNA sequence: TGTGCCAGCACCCAGGGTGGATTCGGGCAGCCCCAGCATTTT.

The genes are TRBV27 and TRBJ1-1; TRBD1 matches 7 bases. Trimming at V came to 5 bases and at J to 4 bases, leaving 4 bases not matched to a gene. This CDR3 has 13 residues. Germline CDR1 MNHEY, CDR2 SMNVEV (reference sequence). CDR3 nucleotides: TGTGCCAGCAGTCCTGCAGGGGGCACTGAAGCTTTCTTT. Amino acid sequence: CASSPAGGTEAFF.

V usage is TRBV30 and J usage is TRBJ2-2; 9 bases agree with TRBD2. This CDR3 is 15 amino acids long. V shed 0 bases, J shed 4 bases, and the junction held 3 bases outside the gene matches. Germline V gives CDR1 GTSNPN, CDR2 SVGIG (reference sequence). The CDR3 spells CAWSVLRGGTGELFF. In nucleotides, the CDR3 is TGTGCCTGGAGTGTACTGCGGGGGGGCACCGGGGAGCTGTTTTTT. Together with reference TRBV30 and TRBJ2-2, the CDR3 gives the full variable domain: SQTIHQWPATLVQPVGSPLSLECTVEGTSNPNLYWYRQAAGRGLQLLFYSVGIGQISSEVPQNLSASRPQDRQFILSSKKLLLSDSGFYLCAWSVLRGGTGELFFGEGSRLTVL.

This chain connects TRBV29-1 to TRBJ1-1, with TRBD1 identical over 7 bases. Unmatched junction bases numbered 6, after V lost 8 bases and J lost 0 bases. The CDR3 extends over 13 amino acids. CDR1 is SQVTM, CDR2 ANQGSEA, per germline. The CDR3 nucleotides are TGCAGCCCCGACAGGGAGCTGAACACTGAAGCTTTCTTT. This codes for CSPDRELNTEAFF.

The CDR3 here is CSASPSLYEQYF. CDR3 nucleotides: TGCAGTGCTAGCCCCAGCCTGTACGAGCAGTACTTC. The chain is built from TRBV20-1 and TRBJ2-7, with D unclear. V lost 3 bases to trimming and J lost 4 bases, with 10 bases between them. In germline, CDR1 is DFQATT, CDR2 SNEGSKA (reference sequence). The CDR3 extends over 12 amino acids.

This chain connects TRBV12-3 or TRBV12-4 to TRBJ1-1; perhaps TRBD1 as D (5 bases). With 6 bases removed from V and 11 bases from J, the gap between germline ends came to 22 bases. CDR3 length: 14 residues. The CDR3 DNA reads TGTGCCAGCAGCCCCACCCCGGGGCCGACTACGGCTTTCTTT. It encodes CASSPTPGPTTAFF.

The chain carries TRBV10-1 and TRBJ1-1, with D unresolved. V dropped 6 bases and J dropped 4 bases, with 15 bases sitting between them. The CDR3 spans 14 residues. Germline V gives CDR1 WNHNN, CDR2 SYGVQD (reference sequence). The CDR3 is CASSPRSAATEAFF. The CDR3 DNA reads TGCGCCAGCAGCCCCAGGAGTGCGGCCACTGAAGCTTTCTTT.

The chain carries TRBV7-9 and TRBJ1-6; 7 bases line up with TRBD1. The CDR3 contains 14 residues. With V trimmed by 5 bases and J by 7 bases, 5 bases remained unmatched. CDR1 and CDR2 (germline): SEHNR, FQNEAQ (reference sequence). CDR3 DNA sequence: TGTGCCAGCAGCCTACAGGGGTTGAATTCACCCCTCCACTTT. It yields the protein CASSLQGLNSPLHF.

This chain links TRBV7-3 with TRBJ2-3; 12 bases are shared with TRBD2. J gave up 4 bases and V 6 bases, and 11 bases lay outside the gene matches. The CDR3 consists of 17 residues. Per germline, CDR1 SGHTA and CDR2 FQGTGA. CDR3: CASRLVLAGGHADTQYF. The CDR3 DNA sequence: TGTGCCAGCAGACTCGTACTAGCGGGGGGACATGCAGATACGCAGTATTTT. The full variable domain, in which reference TRBV7-3 and TRBJ2-3 provide the parts outside the CDR3, is GAGVSQTPSNKVTEKGKYVELRCDPISGHTALYWYRQSLGQGPEFLIYFQGTGAADDSGLPNDRFFAVRPEGSVSTLKIQRTERGDSAVYLCASRLVLAGGHADTQYFGPGTRLTVL.